This T cell receptor (beta chain) emerged from a study of blood T cell repertoires in COVID-19. Study in general: The United States, Italy and Spain were the sources of the acute and convalescent COVID-19 samples. In each case, the material was cDNA or gDNA derived from T cells, B-cell-depleted T cells, or PBMCs.

In the original processing: Amplification with reference gene primers provided the estimates of nucleated cell counts. Measured with immunoSEQ multiplex PCR; TCRdb has only the in-frame clones, and not every one. That table gives V, J and clone size, and the DNA gave D and trimming. The data show approximately 56,000 clones, about 81% seen once. In Seattle, patients joined the study during active infection and were tracked longitudinally. Trimming pared 3 bases from V and 0 bases from J, leaving 10 bases between. The CDR3 loop spans 14 amino acids. Looked up from germline, CDR1 is SGHNT and CDR2 is YYREEE (reference sequence).

The sequenced sample consisted of peripheral blood. The V and J genes are TRBV5-4 and TRBJ2-7, with D possibly matching TRBD2 (5 bases). This receptor was taken from a woman aged 80 or older with COVID-19, enrolled during active disease. DNA of the CDR3: TGTGCCAGCAGCTCCCAGGAGGACTCCTACGAGCAGTACTTC. Its protein is CASSSQEDSYEQYF.